The rows below give T cell receptor beta chains drawn from one sample of a study of shared clonotypes between healthy human individuals. Assay: immunoSEQ multiplex PCR; the TCRdb copy retains only in-frame clones and omits some. The sample lists under 2.5 million clones; about nine tenths were seen once. Sequencing was carried out using naive CD4+ T cells from PBMCs. The receptors originated from a man in his late teens or twenties in good health. Some clones in this sample may be carry-over from other donors' samples. Both conserved end residues are part of each CDR3. Fields, in order: J gene, V gene, clone size, D gene, CDR3 DNA, CDR3 protein. The D gene is left open where the match is weak. Not every row has a clone size; where given, it reads once, few, many or a size class.

J: TRBJ1-1
V: TRBV5-4
size: few
D: TRBD1
DNA: TGTGCCAGCAGCTTGGGACAGGGCCTGAACACTGAAGCTTTCTTT
CDR3: CASSLGQGLNTEAFF

J: TRBJ1-1
V: TRBV4-3
size: -
D: -
DNA: TGCGCCAGCAGCCAAGATATTTTATGGGGTGAGACTGAAGCTTTCTTT
CDR3: CASSQDILWGETEAFF

J: TRBJ2-1
V: TRBV4-1
size: -
D: TRBD2
DNA: TGCGCCAGCAGCCAAGGCAGGGCTAGCGGGGCGACGGCCGAGAATGAGCAGTTCTTC
CDR3: CASSQGRASGATAENEQFF

J: TRBJ2-2
V: TRBV27
size: -
D: TRBD2
DNA: TGTGCCAGCAGACCGGGACTAGCGGACACCGGGGAGCTGTTTTTT
CDR3: CASRPGLADTGELFF

J: TRBJ2-1
V: TRBV29-1
size: once
D: -
DNA: TGCAGCGTTCCTATGGGGTCGAGCTCCTACAATGAGCAGTTCTTC
CDR3: CSVPMGSSSYNEQFF

J: TRBJ1-1
V: TRBV9
size: -
D: -
DNA: TGTGCCAGCAGCGTGACCGGGGTCGACACTGAAGCTTTCTTT
CDR3: CASSVTGVDTEAFF

J: TRBJ2-2
V: TRBV27
size: -
D: TRBD1
DNA: TGTGCCAGCAGTGCCGGGACAGGTAACGTTCCCGGGGAGCTGTTTTTT
CDR3: CASSAGTGNVPGELFF

J: TRBJ2-3
V: TRBV9
size: -
D: -
DNA: TGTGCCAGCAGCCCTTCGGGGGCGGGAGCAAGCCAGGCGCAGTATTTT
CDR3: CASSPSGAGASQAQYF

J: TRBJ1-1
V: TRBV29-1
size: -
D: -
DNA: TGCAGCGTATTACCGCTTCACTCGAACACTGAAGCTTTCTTT
CDR3: CSVLPLHSNTEAFF

J: TRBJ2-7
V: TRBV28
size: -
D: TRBD1
DNA: TGTGCCAGCAGTTTATTTTCGCCAGGGGGCTACGAGCAGTACTTC
CDR3: CASSLFSPGGYEQYF

J: TRBJ2-1
V: TRBV5-1
size: -
D: -
DNA: TGCGCCAGCAGCTTGGGTCCACGAGACTACAATGAGCAGTTCTTC
CDR3: CASSLGPRDYNEQFF

J: TRBJ2-3
V: TRBV11-1
size: -
D: -
DNA: TGTGCCAGCAGCCGCGGGATTGTCACAGATACGCAGTATTTT
CDR3: CASSRGIVTDTQYF

J: TRBJ2-2
V: TRBV19
size: -
D: -
DNA: TGTGCCAGTAGTATACTGGGGACGGGGGGGGAGCTGTTTTTT
CDR3: CASSILGTGGELFF

J: TRBJ2-7
V: TRBV6-5
size: -
D: -
DNA: TGTGCCAGCAGTTACTACGAGACTCGTCGGGTAGGCGAGCAGTACTTC
CDR3: CASSYYETRRVGEQYF

J: TRBJ2-5
V: TRBV7-9
size: -
D: -
DNA: TGTGCCAGCAGCCAGGCCTTTTGGGGGGAGACCCAGTACTTC
CDR3: CASSQAFWGETQYF

J: TRBJ2-6
V: TRBV19
size: -
D: -
DNA: TGTGCCAGTAGACGGCCCGGGGCCAACGTCCTGACTTTC
CDR3: CASRRPGANVLTF

J: TRBJ2-5
V: TRBV6-6
size: -
D: TRBD2
DNA: TGTGCCAGCAGTTACAGCGGGAGGGCGGGGGAGACCCAGTACTTC
CDR3: CASSYSGRAGETQYF

J: TRBJ2-3
V: TRBV19
size: -
D: -
DNA: TGTGCCAGTACCCCCAATGCAAACACAGATACGCAGTATTTT
CDR3: CASTPNANTDTQYF

J: TRBJ2-7
V: TRBV5-4
size: -
D: -
DNA: TGTGCCAGCAGCCCCCGGGCCAGCGACGAGCAGTACTTC
CDR3: CASSPRASDEQYF

J: TRBJ1-1
V: TRBV7-8
size: -
D: TRBD1
DNA: TGTGCCAGCAGCTTAGAAGAGGGGGACAGGGGAGGGACTGAAGCTTTCTTT
CDR3: CASSLEEGDRGGTEAFF

J: TRBJ1-5
V: TRBV7-2
size: -
D: -
DNA: TGTGCCAGCAGCTTATCTAATAGCAATCAGCCCCAGCATTTT
CDR3: CASSLSNSNQPQHF

J: TRBJ1-2
V: TRBV9
size: -
D: TRBD1
DNA: TGTGCCAGCAGCCCCCAGGGGGCGGGTGGCTACACCTTC
CDR3: CASSPQGAGGYTF

J: TRBJ1-4
V: TRBV6-5
size: -
D: -
DNA: TGTGCCAGCAAGCGACGATCCAATGAAAAACTGTTTTTT
CDR3: CASKRRSNEKLFF

J: TRBJ2-5
V: TRBV2
size: -
D: TRBD2
DNA: TGTGCCAGCAGTGGACTAGCCGGGGAGACCCAGTACTTC
CDR3: CASSGLAGETQYF

J: TRBJ1-1
V: TRBV5-1
size: -
D: TRBD1
DNA: TGCGCCAGCAGCACCAACAGGGGCCCCCGGGCGAACACTGAAGCTTTCTTT
CDR3: CASSTNRGPRANTEAFF

J: TRBJ1-1
V: TRBV2
size: once
D: TRBD1
DNA: TGTGCCAGCAGTCAGAGGACAGGGGGGACCAACACTGAAGCTTTCTTT
CDR3: CASSQRTGGTNTEAFF

J: TRBJ2-7
V: TRBV27
size: -
D: TRBD2
DNA: TGTGCCAGCAGTTCACCTGGACTAGCGGGAAGCTCCTACGAGCAGTACTTC
CDR3: CASSSPGLAGSSYEQYF

J: TRBJ2-3
V: TRBV10-3
size: -
D: -
DNA: TGTGCCATCAGTGGGGGTACTAGCACAGATACGCAGTATTTT
CDR3: CAISGGTSTDTQYF

J: TRBJ1-4
V: TRBV28
size: -
D: TRBD1
DNA: TGTGCCTGCAAAACAGGGGGAGGAGATGAAAAACTGTTTTTT
CDR3: CACKTGGGDEKLFF

J: TRBJ2-2
V: TRBV27
size: -
D: TRBD1
DNA: TGTGCCAGCACCCAGACCTCACAGGGGTACACCGGGGAGCTGTTTTTT
CDR3: CASTQTSQGYTGELFF

J: TRBJ2-4
V: TRBV9
size: -
D: -
DNA: TGTGCCAGCAGTCCCGAGCTAGCCAAAAACATTCAGTACTTC
CDR3: CASSPELAKNIQYF

J: TRBJ2-5
V: TRBV7-8
size: -
D: -
DNA: TGTGCCAGCGGACTGGTCCAAGAGACCCAGTACTTC
CDR3: CASGLVQETQYF

J: TRBJ2-3
V: TRBV27
size: -
D: -
DNA: TGTGCCAGCAGCCAGCCATTTGGCCAAATCACAGATACGCAGTATTTT
CDR3: CASSQPFGQITDTQYF

J: TRBJ2-7
V: TRBV5-1
size: once
D: TRBD2
DNA: TGCGCCAGCAGCTTGGTAGCGGGAGGGCCCAACGAGCAGTACTTC
CDR3: CASSLVAGGPNEQYF

J: TRBJ1-3
V: TRBV4-1
size: -
D: -
DNA: TGCGCCAGCAGCCACCCCGGGCGGGGCAGTTCAAACACCATATATTTT
CDR3: CASSHPGRGSSNTIYF

J: TRBJ1-2
V: TRBV2
size: -
D: -
DNA: TGTGCCAGCAGTCTCGAGGGGGTGGAGGTCTATGGCTACACCTTC
CDR3: CASSLEGVEVYGYTF

J: TRBJ2-5
V: TRBV6-1
size: -
D: -
DNA: TGTGCCAGCAGTGTCGCCCGGGGGTGGCAAGAGACCCAGTACTTC
CDR3: CASSVARGWQETQYF

J: TRBJ1-1
V: TRBV15
size: few
D: -
DNA: TGTGCCACCAGTGGTCGGGTGAACACTGAAGCTTTCTTT
CDR3: CATSGRVNTEAFF

J: TRBJ2-1
V: TRBV18
size: -
D: TRBD2
DNA: TGTGCCAGCTCACCGCTAGCGGGAGGGGGTGAGCAGTTCTTC
CDR3: CASSPLAGGGEQFF

J: TRBJ2-7
V: TRBV11-2
size: once
D: -
DNA: TGTGCCAGCAGCTCAACCGGGTCCCCCCTCTACGAGCAGTACTTC
CDR3: CASSSTGSPLYEQYF